The 10 T cell receptor beta chains in this list originate from one sample, sequenced in a study of read filtering for tumor transcriptome and immune sequencing. The library was built from roughly 400 ng RNA with molecular barcoded adaptors for alpha/delta and beta/gamma chains. Each CDR3 protein gets one entry after TCRdb re-called the reads with MiXCR. The sample holds some 22,000 distinct CDR3 sequences; more than 20% are singletons and the top ten take roughly 16%. Sample: a population of CD138-negative cells sorted from bone marrow. These receptors were taken from a donor aged 40 or over with multiple myeloma.

For this clonotype: A much larger clone lies one base from this, so it may be a read error. The chain joins TRBV3-1 to TRBJ2-7; weak D call: TRBD1 (6 bases). CDR1 and CDR2 from the germline V gene are LGHDT and YNNKEL (reference sequence). The CDR3 runs to 15 residues. This CDR3 is CTSSQQGIVGYEQYF. CDR3 DNA sequence: TGTACCAGCAGTCAACAGGGTATCGTAGGCTACGAGCAGTACTTC.

This clonotype was observed many times. The CDR3 here is CATSEDGAQETQYF. In DNA form, the CDR3 reads TGTGCCACCAGTGAGGACGGGGCCCAAGAGACCCAGTACTTC. This chain uses TRBV24-1 with TRBJ2-5; D may correspond to TRBD1 or TRBD2 (5 bases each). The germline V gene has CDR1 KGHDR and CDR2 SFDVKD. The CDR3 extends over 14 amino acids. V dropped 4 bases and J dropped 1 base, with 9 bases sitting between them.

This clonotype came up many times. This chain links TRBV6-2 or TRBV6-3 with TRBJ1-2, with 10 bases lining up with TRBD1. Trimming at V came to 7 bases and at J to 8 bases, leaving 16 bases not matched to a gene. The length of the CDR3 is 16 residues. Germline CDR1 MNHEY, CDR2 SVGEGT. Written as DNA, the CDR3 is TGTGCCAGCACACCCCAGCCGGGACAGGGGAGAGAAGGCTACACCTTC. Translation: CASTPQPGQGREGYTF.

About this clonotype: This probably arose from a read error, given a far larger clone one base away. This chain connects TRBV5-6 to TRBJ1-6; 9 bases map to TRBD1. CDR3 length equals 13 residues. The germline V gene has CDR1 SGHDT and CDR2 YYEEEE. The CDR3 reads CASSRTGGTETFF. The CDR3 DNA reads TGTGCCAGCAGCCGAACAGGGGGCACTGAAACTTTCTTT.

This clonotype has a count of ten or more. V gene TRBV11-2 combines with J gene TRBJ2-1, with D possibly matching TRBD1 (6 bases). Trimming cost V 4 bases and J 6 bases, with 10 bases left between them. There are 13 residues in the CDR3. Per germline, CDR1 SGHAT and CDR2 FQNNGV. CDR3 bases: TGTGCCAGCAGCTGGACCAGGGGCAATGAGCAGTTCTTC. It is translated as CASSWTRGNEQFF. Variable domain in full (rest from reference TRBV11-2 and TRBJ2-1): EAGVAQSPRYKIIEKRQSVAFWCNPISGHATLYWYQQILGQGPKLLIQFQNNGVVDDSQLPKDRFSAERLKGVDSTLKIQPAKLEDSAVYLCASSWTRGNEQFFGPGTRLTVL.

The J gene is TRBJ2-1, the V gene TRBV9; TRBD2 aligns across 11 bases. Germline assignment: CDR1 SGDLS and CDR2 YYNGEE. The CDR3 extends over 16 amino acids. J lost 10 bases, V lost 0 bases, and 9 bases had no gene match. CDR3: CASSVGLAGGQEEQFF. The CDR3 DNA sequence: TGTGCCAGCAGCGTAGGATTAGCGGGAGGGCAGGAAGAGCAGTTCTTC.

This clonotype is a singleton in its sample. It is likely a read error: a sequence one base away is far more abundant. It is likely a read error, because the conserved phenylalanine at the end of the CDR3 is missing. V gene TRBV6-1 combines with J gene TRBJ2-1, with TRBD2 matching over 9 bases. The CDR3 runs to 14 residues. The V gene's germline CDR1 is MNHNS and CDR2 SASEGT. V was pared by 5 bases and J by 7 bases, with 6 bases of the junction left unmatched. CDR3 DNA sequence: TGTGCCAGCAGTTTCGGGACTAGCTGGAATGAGCAGTTCCTC. Translation gives CASSFGTSWNEQFL.

Many counts were recorded for this clonotype. The rearrangement joins TRBV11-2 to TRBJ2-7, with D perhaps TRBD2 (6 bases). Germline-derived CDR1 and CDR2 are SGHAT and FQNNGV. The CDR3 extends over 23 amino acids. V was trimmed by 1 base and J by 7 bases, leaving 41 bases between them. The CDR3 region is CASSLGGFGQGWPPTYPGGEQYF. The CDR3 bases are TGTGCCAGCAGCTTAGGGGGCTTCGGGCAGGGTTGGCCTCCTACCTATCCCGGAGGGGAGCAGTACTTC.

The chain uses TRBV29-1 and TRBJ2-5; the match to TRBD2 covers 8 bases. The germline gives CDR1 SQVTM, CDR2 ANQGSEA. V lost 0 bases, J lost 4 bases, and 10 bases stayed unmatched. The CDR3 spans 16 residues. DNA for the CDR3: TGCAGCGTTGAAGATCGGGAGGGAGCGAATTTAGAGACCCAGTACTTC. Residues: CSVEDREGANLETQYF.

At least ten counts were recorded for this clonotype. The V and J genes are TRBV20-1 and TRBJ2-2; 10 positions agree with TRBD2. Germline V lookup: CDR1 DFQATT, CDR2 SNEGSKA (reference sequence). The CDR3 loop spans 14 amino acids. The trim removed 1 base at V and 8 bases at J, leaving 4 bases unmatched. In nucleotides, the CDR3 is TGCAGTGCTAGAGTGCTAGCGGGAGTTGGGGAGCTGTTTTTT. This sequence encodes CSARVLAGVGELFF.